This is a list of T cell receptor beta chains from one sample in a study of T cell responses to AZD1222 COVID-19 vaccine. Clones were sequenced by immunoSEQ multiplex PCR, and TCRdb holds only the in-frame ones, with some missing. Of about 79,000 clones listed, about 91% are singletons. This specimen consisted of peripheral blood, obtained on day 0 of MenACWY control vaccination. The receptors were gathered from an adult in good health. CDR3s include the opening cysteine and the closing phenylalanine or tryptophan. The D gene is left open where the match is weak. A row's size may be missing; if present it is once, few, many or a size class.

CDR3 DNA: TGTGCCAGCAGCTTACGTTCCGGAGATGAAAAACTGTTTTTT; CDR3 protein: CASSLRSGDEKLFF; V gene: TRBV7-2; D gene: .; CDR3 length: 14; J gene: TRBJ1-4; clone size: .
CDR3 DNA: TGTGCCAGTAGTATAGATCGGGGGCGTTTGACCGGGGAGCTGTTTTTT; CDR3 protein: CASSIDRGRLTGELFF; V gene: TRBV19; D gene: .; CDR3 length: 16; J gene: TRBJ2-2; clone size: .
CDR3 DNA: TGTGCCAGCAGCCGAGCACGGAACAGGGAGACTTTTGCAACTAATGAAAAACTGTTTTTT; CDR3 protein: CASSRARNRETFATNEKLFF; V gene: TRBV6-6; D gene: .; CDR3 length: 20; J gene: TRBJ1-4; clone size: .
CDR3 DNA: TGTGCCAGCAGCTTAGCGACAGGGAGCTACGAGCAGTACTTC; CDR3 protein: CASSLATGSYEQYF; V gene: TRBV7-6; D gene: TRBD1; CDR3 length: 14; J gene: TRBJ2-7; clone size: .
CDR3 DNA: TGTGCCAGCAGCTTAGATCCCGCCCCTGGGGCCAACGTCCTGACTTTC; CDR3 protein: CASSLDPAPGANVLTF; V gene: TRBV7-8; D gene: .; CDR3 length: 16; J gene: TRBJ2-6; clone size: .
CDR3 DNA: TGTGCCAGCAGTGATAGAGGGGATCAGCCCCAGCATTTT; CDR3 protein: CASSDRGDQPQHF; V gene: TRBV2; D gene: .; CDR3 length: 13; J gene: TRBJ1-5; clone size: .
CDR3 DNA: TGTGCCAGCAGCCAAGTGAACCTGGGGAATGAGCAGTTCTTC; CDR3 protein: CASSQVNLGNEQFF; V gene: TRBV3-1/TRBV3-2; D gene: .; CDR3 length: 14; J gene: TRBJ2-1; clone size: .
CDR3 DNA: TGTGCCAGCAGCTCCCGGAGGGAGGGGAAGAGGTATGGCTACACCTTC; CDR3 protein: CASSSRREGKRYGYTF; V gene: TRBV5-8; D gene: .; CDR3 length: 16; J gene: TRBJ1-2; clone size: .
CDR3 DNA: TGTGCCGTTAAATGGGGGAACTATGGCTACACCTTC; CDR3 protein: CAVKWGNYGYTF; V gene: TRBV19; D gene: .; CDR3 length: 12; J gene: TRBJ1-2; clone size: .
CDR3 DNA: TGTGCCAGCGGAAGACAGGGCTCGTATGGCTACACCTTC; CDR3 protein: CASGRQGSYGYTF; V gene: TRBV12-3/TRBV12-4; D gene: TRBD1; CDR3 length: 13; J gene: TRBJ1-2; clone size: .
CDR3 DNA: TGTGCCAGCAACCAGGGGCTTGCCTACAATGAGCAGTTCTTC; CDR3 protein: CASNQGLAYNEQFF; V gene: TRBV7-9; D gene: .; CDR3 length: 14; J gene: TRBJ2-1; clone size: .
CDR3 DNA: TGTGCCAGCAGCCAAGACAGGGGCGGTTACGAGCAGTACTTC; CDR3 protein: CASSQDRGGYEQYF; V gene: TRBV3-1/TRBV3-2; D gene: .; CDR3 length: 14; J gene: TRBJ2-7; clone size: .
CDR3 DNA: TGTGCCACCAGTGACCTACAGGGAGGTACGCAGTATTTT; CDR3 protein: CATSDLQGGTQYF; V gene: TRBV24-1; D gene: .; CDR3 length: 13; J gene: TRBJ2-3; clone size: .
CDR3 DNA: TGTGCCAGCAGCCCTGACAGGGCCCCTGGAAACACCATATATTTT; CDR3 protein: CASSPDRAPGNTIYF; V gene: TRBV28; D gene: TRBD1; CDR3 length: 15; J gene: TRBJ1-3; clone size: .
CDR3 DNA: TGTGCCACCAGTGATTCTCGGTGGAGCGGGGTGACAGATACGCAGTATTTT; CDR3 protein: CATSDSRWSGVTDTQYF; V gene: TRBV24-1; D gene: TRBD2; CDR3 length: 17; J gene: TRBJ2-3; clone size: .
CDR3 DNA: TGTGCCAGCAGTTCAGGGGGCAGCTACACCTTC; CDR3 protein: CASSSGGSYTF; V gene: TRBV28; D gene: TRBD1; CDR3 length: 11; J gene: TRBJ1-2; clone size: once
CDR3 DNA: TGTGCCAGCAGTTCAGCGGGAGGGCCTTACGAGCAGTACTTC; CDR3 protein: CASSSAGGPYEQYF; V gene: TRBV28; D gene: TRBD2; CDR3 length: 14; J gene: TRBJ2-7; clone size: .
CDR3 DNA: TGTGCCAGCAGCCAAGTCACAGGGGCAGGTGAAGCTTTCTTT; CDR3 protein: CASSQVTGAGEAFF; V gene: TRBV3-1/TRBV3-2; D gene: TRBD1; CDR3 length: 14; J gene: TRBJ1-1; clone size: .
CDR3 DNA: TGCGCCAGCAGCTCGGGCGGGGTTTTCGGCACTGAAGCTTTCTTT; CDR3 protein: CASSSGGVFGTEAFF; V gene: TRBV5-1; D gene: .; CDR3 length: 15; J gene: TRBJ1-1; clone size: .
CDR3 DNA: TGCGCCAGCAGGGAGCGAGGTAATTCACCCCTCCACTTT; CDR3 protein: CASRERGNSPLHF; V gene: TRBV10-2; D gene: .; CDR3 length: 13; J gene: TRBJ1-6; clone size: .
CDR3 DNA: TGTGCCATCAGTGAGGGAAGGGGAGGGCCTGCGACCTACGAGCAGTACTTC; CDR3 protein: CAISEGRGGPATYEQYF; V gene: TRBV10-3; D gene: TRBD2; CDR3 length: 17; J gene: TRBJ2-7; clone size: .
CDR3 DNA: TGTGCCAGCAGAAGCAGGGAAAGTTTTGGTAATGAAAAACTGTTTTTT; CDR3 protein: CASRSRESFGNEKLFF; V gene: TRBV7-9; D gene: .; CDR3 length: 16; J gene: TRBJ1-4; clone size: .
CDR3 DNA: TGTGCCAGCAGCTTAAATCCGACAGGGGCGAACACCGGGGAGCTGTTTTTT; CDR3 protein: CASSLNPTGANTGELFF; V gene: TRBV7-7; D gene: TRBD1; CDR3 length: 17; J gene: TRBJ2-2; clone size: .
CDR3 DNA: TGTGCCAGCTCACCACTGCAGGGGAACACTGAAGCTTTCTTT; CDR3 protein: CASSPLQGNTEAFF; V gene: TRBV18; D gene: .; CDR3 length: 14; J gene: TRBJ1-1; clone size: once
CDR3 DNA: TGTGCCAGCAGGGGCCCTACACTTACAGCTGAAGCTTTCTTT; CDR3 protein: CASRGPTLTAEAFF; V gene: TRBV6-5; D gene: .; CDR3 length: 14; J gene: TRBJ1-1; clone size: .
CDR3 DNA: TGTGCCACCAGTCACAGACAGGGACCTAGCACAGATACGCAGTATTTT; CDR3 protein: CATSHRQGPSTDTQYF; V gene: TRBV24-1; D gene: TRBD1; CDR3 length: 16; J gene: TRBJ2-3; clone size: .
CDR3 DNA: TGTGCCAGTAGCCAACAACACAAGGAGCAGTTCTTC; CDR3 protein: CASSQQHKEQFF; V gene: TRBV19; D gene: .; CDR3 length: 12; J gene: TRBJ2-1; clone size: .
CDR3 DNA: TGTGCCAGCAGCTCAAGGGTAACGATTCAAGAGACCCAGTACTTC; CDR3 protein: CASSSRVTIQETQYF; V gene: TRBV7-8; D gene: .; CDR3 length: 15; J gene: TRBJ2-5; clone size: .
CDR3 DNA: TGCAGCGGTAAGAACACTGAAGCTTTCTTT; CDR3 protein: CSGKNTEAFF; V gene: TRBV29-1; D gene: .; CDR3 length: 10; J gene: TRBJ1-1; clone size: .
CDR3 DNA: TGCAGCGTTGCTTTTGACAGCGTCAAGGTCATTAACTATGGCTACACCTTC; CDR3 protein: CSVAFDSVKVINYGYTF; V gene: TRBV29-1; D gene: .; CDR3 length: 17; J gene: TRBJ1-2; clone size: .
CDR3 DNA: TGTGCCAGCAGCTTGGAGGGTGAAGCTTTCTTT; CDR3 protein: CASSLEGEAFF; V gene: TRBV5-6; D gene: .; CDR3 length: 11; J gene: TRBJ1-1; clone size: .
CDR3 DNA: TGTGCCAGCAGCTTAGGGCGGGGTAACGAGCAGTACTTC; CDR3 protein: CASSLGRGNEQYF; V gene: TRBV13; D gene: .; CDR3 length: 13; J gene: TRBJ2-7; clone size: .
CDR3 DNA: TGTGCCAGCAGTTACTCGGTGGGGCTTGCGTACTTC; CDR3 protein: CASSYSVGLAYF; V gene: TRBV6-2/TRBV6-3; D gene: .; CDR3 length: 12; J gene: TRBJ2-7; clone size: .
CDR3 DNA: TGTGCCAGCAGCTTAACTTCCCGGAGCCAAGAGACCCAGTACTTC; CDR3 protein: CASSLTSRSQETQYF; V gene: TRBV7-3; D gene: .; CDR3 length: 15; J gene: TRBJ2-5; clone size: .
CDR3 DNA: TGTGCCAGCAGCCGGGACAGGGAAGAAAAACTGTTTTTT; CDR3 protein: CASSRDREEKLFF; V gene: TRBV11-2; D gene: TRBD1; CDR3 length: 13; J gene: TRBJ1-4; clone size: .
CDR3 DNA: TGTGCCAGCAGTTACTCTACAGGGGGAACTGAAGCTTTCTTT; CDR3 protein: CASSYSTGGTEAFF; V gene: TRBV6-5; D gene: TRBD1; CDR3 length: 14; J gene: TRBJ1-1; clone size: .
CDR3 DNA: TGTGCCAGCAGCCCCGGGACAGGGTTCACAGATACGCAGTATTTT; CDR3 protein: CASSPGTGFTDTQYF; V gene: TRBV11-3; D gene: TRBD1; CDR3 length: 15; J gene: TRBJ2-3; clone size: .
CDR3 DNA: TGTGCCAGCAGTTTCGAGGACAGCCATCAGCCCCAGCATTTT; CDR3 protein: CASSFEDSHQPQHF; V gene: TRBV28; D gene: .; CDR3 length: 14; J gene: TRBJ1-5; clone size: .
CDR3 DNA: TGTGCCAGCAGCTTATACGACGGAGACTACGAGCAGTACTTC; CDR3 protein: CASSLYDGDYEQYF; V gene: TRBV11-3; D gene: .; CDR3 length: 14; J gene: TRBJ2-7; clone size: .
CDR3 DNA: TGTGCCAGCAGATACTCTAGGGGTATCACAGATACGCAGTATTTT; CDR3 protein: CASRYSRGITDTQYF; V gene: TRBV6-2/TRBV6-3; D gene: .; CDR3 length: 15; J gene: TRBJ2-3; clone size: .
CDR3 DNA: TGTGCCAGCAGGGATTTTCGCAGGGTTGGGATAGCCAAAAACATTCAGTACTTC; CDR3 protein: CASRDFRRVGIAKNIQYF; V gene: TRBV25-1; D gene: .; CDR3 length: 18; J gene: TRBJ2-4; clone size: .
CDR3 DNA: TGCAGCGTTATCGACAGGGCGAACACCGGGGAGCTGTTTTTT; CDR3 protein: CSVIDRANTGELFF; V gene: TRBV29-1; D gene: TRBD1; CDR3 length: 14; J gene: TRBJ2-2; clone size: .
CDR3 DNA: TGTGCCAGCAGTTTATACAGGGTGGATTACTACGAGCAGTACTTC; CDR3 protein: CASSLYRVDYYEQYF; V gene: TRBV28; D gene: .; CDR3 length: 15; J gene: TRBJ2-7; clone size: .
CDR3 DNA: TGTGCCAGCAGCCCCTGGACAGGGGGCGCACTCTTCGGCAATCAGCCCCAGCATTTT; CDR3 protein: CASSPWTGGALFGNQPQHF; V gene: TRBV7-8; D gene: TRBD1; CDR3 length: 19; J gene: TRBJ1-5; clone size: .
CDR3 DNA: TGTGCCAGTAGTGACCCAGGGACCTACGAGCAGTACTTC; CDR3 protein: CASSDPGTYEQYF; V gene: TRBV19; D gene: .; CDR3 length: 13; J gene: TRBJ2-7; clone size: .
CDR3 DNA: TGTGCCAGTGGGAGTGGGACTAAGAAACCTCAAGAGACCCAGTACTTC; CDR3 protein: CASGSGTKKPQETQYF; V gene: TRBV19; D gene: TRBD2; CDR3 length: 16; J gene: TRBJ2-5; clone size: .
CDR3 DNA: TGTGCCAGCAGTGAACAGGCGGCAACTAATGAAAAACTGTTTTTT; CDR3 protein: CASSEQAATNEKLFF; V gene: TRBV2; D gene: .; CDR3 length: 15; J gene: TRBJ1-4; clone size: .
CDR3 DNA: TGTGCCAGCAGGACGGGACAGGGGCCTAATGAAAAACTGTTTTTT; CDR3 protein: CASRTGQGPNEKLFF; V gene: TRBV6-5; D gene: TRBD1; CDR3 length: 15; J gene: TRBJ1-4; clone size: .
CDR3 DNA: TGTGCCAGCAGTTTAGCGGCCACAGATACGCAGTATTTT; CDR3 protein: CASSLAATDTQYF; V gene: TRBV28; D gene: .; CDR3 length: 13; J gene: TRBJ2-3; clone size: .
CDR3 DNA: TGTGCCAGCAGTGAAAGGTCTACAAGTGTGGAGCTGTTTTTT; CDR3 protein: CASSERSTSVELFF; V gene: TRBV2; D gene: .; CDR3 length: 14; J gene: TRBJ2-2; clone size: .
CDR3 DNA: TGCAGCGTTGAAAGGTGGGGACTCAATCAGCCCCAGCATTTT; CDR3 protein: CSVERWGLNQPQHF; V gene: TRBV29-1; D gene: .; CDR3 length: 14; J gene: TRBJ1-5; clone size: once
CDR3 DNA: TGTGCCAGCTCCTACGGAGGGGCCTATGAGCAGTTCTTC; CDR3 protein: CASSYGGAYEQFF; V gene: TRBV18; D gene: .; CDR3 length: 13; J gene: TRBJ2-1; clone size: large
CDR3 DNA: TGTGCCAGCAGTGTTGGCAACACTCCCTACGAGCAGTACTTC; CDR3 protein: CASSVGNTPYEQYF; V gene: TRBV2; D gene: .; CDR3 length: 14; J gene: TRBJ2-7; clone size: .
CDR3 DNA: TGTGCCAGCATAGGATGGACAGGGGCGGACACCGGGGAGCTGTTTTTT; CDR3 protein: CASIGWTGADTGELFF; V gene: TRBV28; D gene: TRBD1; CDR3 length: 16; J gene: TRBJ2-2; clone size: .
CDR3 DNA: TGTGCCAGTACTACACTAGCGGGATCCACAGATACGCAGTATTTT; CDR3 protein: CASTTLAGSTDTQYF; V gene: TRBV19; D gene: TRBD2; CDR3 length: 15; J gene: TRBJ2-3; clone size: once
CDR3 DNA: TGCGCCAGCAGTCAATCCCCTGGCTTAGCGGGAGAAGAGACCCAGTACTTC; CDR3 protein: CASSQSPGLAGEETQYF; V gene: TRBV23-1; D gene: TRBD2; CDR3 length: 17; J gene: TRBJ2-5; clone size: once
CDR3 DNA: TGTGCCAGTAGTTCCCAGGCTCTACTGAACACTGAAGCTTTCTTT; CDR3 protein: CASSSQALLNTEAFF; V gene: TRBV19; D gene: .; CDR3 length: 15; J gene: TRBJ1-1; clone size: .
CDR3 DNA: TGTGCCAGTAGGACAGATACTAGCAATCAGCCCCAGCATTTT; CDR3 protein: CASRTDTSNQPQHF; V gene: TRBV19; D gene: .; CDR3 length: 14; J gene: TRBJ1-5; clone size: .
CDR3 DNA: TGTGCCAGCAGCTTAAGTCGACAGTTGAACACTGAAGCTTTCTTT; CDR3 protein: CASSLSRQLNTEAFF; V gene: TRBV7-6; D gene: .; CDR3 length: 15; J gene: TRBJ1-1; clone size: .
CDR3 DNA: TGTGCCAGCAGCCAATCGGCCCAGGACTATGGCTACACCTTC; CDR3 protein: CASSQSAQDYGYTF; V gene: TRBV16; D gene: .; CDR3 length: 14; J gene: TRBJ1-2; clone size: few